These 20 T cell receptor beta chains were all obtained from the same sample, sequenced in a study of response to subunit inactivated influenza vaccine. Via MiXCR, TCRdb re-called the RT-PCR reads, giving one row per CDR3 protein. The data show 400,000 to 550,000 distinct CDR3 sequences, 25% seen once. The sequencing here drew on CD4+ T cells sorted from PBMCs, taken roughly 5 days after vaccination. These receptors were obtained from a middle-aged man who received an inactivated influenza vaccine.

This clonotype was picked up a small number of times. The genes are TRBV10-3 and TRBJ2-2; TRBD2 agrees at 9 bases. The CDR3 is 15 amino acids. The germline V gene encodes CDR1 ENHRY and CDR2 SYGVKD. Losses at the gene ends were 6 bases for V and 4 bases for J; bases not matched to a gene: 6. CDR3 amino acids: CAIRDSGRGTGELFF. CDR3 coding DNA: TGTGCCATCAGGGATAGCGGGAGAGGCACCGGGGAGCTGTTTTTT.

The rearrangement uses TRBV6-6 and TRBJ2-2; D is uncertain. The CDR3 length is 13 residues. Germline V gene sequence: CDR1 MNHNY, CDR2 SVGAGI (reference sequence). Trimming left V 6 bases short and J 4 bases short, with 9 bases between. CDR3 sequence (DNA): TGTGCCAGCAGCGTCCGAGTCACCGGGGAGCTGTTTTTT. Translation: CASSVRVTGELFF.

This clonotype has ten or more counts. The chain is built from TRBV5-1 and TRBJ1-6, with 8 bases fitting TRBD1. The CDR3 has 14 residues. Unmatched junction bases numbered 4, after V lost 5 bases and J lost 6 bases. Germline V gene lookup returns CDR1 SGHRS and CDR2 YFSETQ. The CDR3 DNA reads TGCGCCAGCAGTCCTGACAGGGGTAATTCACCCCTCCACTTT. Amino acid sequence: CASSPDRGNSPLHF.

The chain is built from TRBV7-2 and TRBJ1-2, with 7 nucleotides matching TRBD1. CDR1 and CDR2 from the germline V gene are SGHTA and FQGNSA. J gave up 3 bases and V 5 bases, and 6 bases lay outside the gene matches. The CDR3 length is 14 residues. CDR3 residues: CASSSRDRYYGYTF. The CDR3 nucleotides are TGTGCCAGCAGCAGCCGGGACAGATACTATGGCTACACCTTC.

V usage is TRBV5-1 and J usage is TRBJ2-3, with TRBD1 matching 9 bases. Per germline, CDR1 SGHRS and CDR2 YFSETQ. V lost 4 bases and J lost 5; bases outside the gene matches: 5. The CDR3 spans 14 residues. In nucleotides, the CDR3 is TGCGCCAGCAGCCTGGACAGGGGAGGAGATACGCAGTATTTT. Its protein product is CASSLDRGGDTQYF.

The chain links TRBV24-1 to TRBJ2-3, with TRBD1 matching over 7 bases. Germline-derived CDR1 and CDR2 are KGHDR and SFDVKD. V gave up 3 bases and J gave up 2 bases; unmatched junction bases: 4. CDR3 length: 15 residues. CDR3 region: CATSDQGQDTDTQYF. CDR3 DNA sequence: TGTGCCACCAGTGATCAAGGACAGGACACAGATACGCAGTATTTT.

This clonotype was found once. V gene TRBV20-1 combines with J gene TRBJ2-4; either TRBD1 or TRBD2 may supply D (6 bases each). Germline V lookup: CDR1 DFQATT, CDR2 SNEGSKA (reference sequence). V was trimmed by 6 bases and J by 1 base, leaving 10 bases between them. CDR3 length: 13 amino acids. The CDR3 loop is CSAGGGAKNIQYF. For the CDR3, the DNA is TGCAGTGCCGGAGGGGGTGCCAAAAACATTCAGTACTTC.

The chain combines TRBV24-1 with TRBJ2-5, with D perhaps TRBD2 (6 bases). Germline V gives CDR1 KGHDR, CDR2 SFDVKD. Trimming removed 9 bases at V and 5 bases at J, with 12 bases between. This CDR3 comprises 12 residues. CDR3 sequence reads: CATAAGGETQYF. The DNA for the CDR3 is TGTGCCACCGCCGCCGGAGGGGAGACCCAGTACTTC.

In this sample, this clonotype turned up a few times. The chain couples TRBV6-1 to TRBJ1-1; possible D gene TRBD1, 5 bases. Deletions cut 5 bases from V and 1 base from J, with 14 bases between. The germline gives CDR1 MNHNS, CDR2 SASEGT. This CDR3 is built from 15 residues. The CDR3: CASSLSGFTNTEAFF. The CDR3 bases are TGTGCCAGCAGTCTGTCAGGGTTCACGAACACTGAAGCTTTCTTT.

In its sample, this clonotype was seen a few times. This chain connects TRBV5-1 to TRBJ2-1, with TRBD2 matching 10 bases. V gave up 0 bases and J gave up 0 bases; unmatched junction bases: 3. The CDR3 sequence is 17 residues long. The germline gives CDR1 SGHRS, CDR2 YFSETQ. Here the CDR3 reads CASSLEGLATSYNEQFF. For the CDR3, the DNA is TGCGCCAGCAGCTTGGAGGGACTAGCGACCTCCTACAATGAGCAGTTCTTC.

This clonotype was observed a few times. The rearrangement links TRBV5-1 to TRBJ1-4, with TRBD1 matching 7 bases. The CDR3 is 15 amino acids. Unmatched junction bases numbered 9, after V lost 4 bases and J lost 6 bases. Germline CDR1 and CDR2: SGHRS and YFSETQ. CDR3 in DNA: TGCGCCAGCAGCCAGGGGGGGGCCGTGGATGAAAAACTGTTTTTT. Translated: CASSQGGAVDEKLFF.

This clonotype was found a few times. The V and J genes are TRBV7-8 and TRBJ2-7; 11 nucleotides match TRBD1. The V segment lost 3 bases and the J segment 4 bases; nucleotides outside the gene matches: 5. The CDR3 extends over 15 amino acids. CDR1 is SGHVS, CDR2 FQNEAQ, per germline. The CDR3 DNA follows: TGTGCCAGCAGCTTTTTGGGGACAGGGGGATACGAGCAGTACTTC. This codes for CASSFLGTGGYEQYF.

This clonotype was detected only a few times. This sequence joins TRBV7-9 and TRBJ1-4; D is possibly TRBD1 (5 bases). The CDR3 consists of 14 residues. The germline V gene has CDR1 SEHNR and CDR2 FQNEAQ (reference sequence). The ends were cut back, 5 bases at V and 5 bases at J, with 12 bases in the middle. DNA of the CDR3: TGTGCCAGCAGCATTCCGGGGCGGAATGAAAAACTGTTTTTT. It yields the protein CASSIPGRNEKLFF.

This clonotype was observed at least ten times. This chain links TRBV12-3 or TRBV12-4 with TRBJ1-2; 10 bases line up with TRBD1. V lost 9 bases, J lost 4 bases, and 11 bases stayed unmatched. The CDR3 has 15 amino acids. CDR3 region: CASGSRDRGAYGYTF. The CDR3 nucleotides read TGTGCCAGTGGCTCCCGGGACAGGGGAGCCTATGGCTACACCTTC.

The chain employs TRBV7-2 and TRBJ2-5; TRBD2 matches 11 bases. After removal of 0 bases from V and 5 bases from J, the junction contained 5 bases not matched to a gene. Germline CDR1 SGHTA, CDR2 FQGNSA. CDR3 length equals 16 residues. The CDR3 region has the DNA TGTGCCAGCAGCTTAGCTAGCGGGAGGGCCTGGGAGACCCAGTACTTC. Protein sequence: CASSLASGRAWETQYF.

The rearrangement uses TRBV4-1 and TRBJ1-1; D might be TRBD1 (5 bases). V was clipped by 0 bases and J by 5 bases, with 10 bases between them. Germline V gene data show CDR1 as MGHRA and CDR2 as YSYEKL. The CDR3 runs 14 residues. The CDR3 DNA is TGCGCCAGCAGCCAAGAGGCAGGGAAGACTGAAGCTTTCTTT. Residues: CASSQEAGKTEAFF.

The chain uses TRBV5-4 and TRBJ1-2; D remains unclear. Trimming took off 0 bases at V and 3 bases at J, with 6 bases between the two ends. The CDR3 has 13 amino acids. From germline, CDR1 is SGHNT and CDR2 YYREEE (reference sequence). CDR3: CASSLDSDYGYTF. In DNA, the CDR3 is TGTGCCAGCAGCTTGGACAGCGACTATGGCTACACCTTC.

The chain is built from TRBV7-7 and TRBJ2-7; 8 bases are shared with TRBD1. The trim removed 5 bases at V and 2 bases at J, leaving 8 bases unmatched. CDR3 length: 15 residues. Germline V gives CDR1 SSHAT, CDR2 FNYEAQ (reference sequence). CDR3 in amino acids: CASSLGQGLAYEQYF. Written as DNA, the CDR3 is TGTGCCAGCAGCCTCGGACAGGGACTGGCCTACGAGCAGTACTTC.

This clonotype was counted only a few times. V and J are TRBV28 and TRBJ2-1, with D possibly TRBD2 on 5 matching bases. CDR1 MDHEN and CDR2 SYDVKM come from the germline V gene. The CDR3 has 14 amino acids. V was trimmed by 2 bases and J by 2 bases, leaving 7 bases between them. The CDR3 here is CASSLPGTYNEQFF. The CDR3 region has the DNA TGTGCCAGCAGTTTACCGGGGACCTACAATGAGCAGTTCTTC.

This clonotype has just a few counts. The chain uses TRBV20-1 and TRBJ2-3, with 13 bases fitting TRBD2. CDR1 is DFQATT, CDR2 SNEGSKA, per germline (reference sequence). V trimming: 0 bases; J trimming: 3 bases; junction bases outside the gene matches: 0. The CDR3 loop spans 15 amino acids. The CDR3 nucleotides read TGCAGTGCTAGAGAGACTAGCGGGAGGACAGATACGCAGTATTTT. This codes for CSARETSGRTDTQYF.